This T cell receptor beta chain was recorded in a study of Graves' ophthalmopathy and Graves' hyperthyroidism. Looking at the study overall: There was a collection of peripheral blood at initial diagnosis, before any treatment.

Using RNA transcripts, the TCR beta CDR3 regions were amplified. Following a first-round RT-PCR that used HTBI primers, a second-round multiplex PCR was carried out. TCRdb used MiXCR to reprocess the multiplex PCR reads, holding one entry per CDR3 protein. The table shows about 480,000 distinct CDR3 sequences, with about 15% occurring only once. In the case of this clonotype: Antigen specificity is unknown.

Clinical symptoms, serum thyroxine, TRAb, thyroid ultrasound and orbital computed tomography determined diagnosis. General study points: The model predicted ophthalmopathy progression with 65% to 71% sensitivity and less than 80% specificity. Blood repertoires reportedly contained most expanded thyroid clonotypes above 0.001 frequency.

V lost 5 bases to trimming and J lost 2 bases; unmatched junction nucleotides: 5. The CDR3 contains 14 residues. The germline V gene encodes CDR1 SEHNR and CDR2 FQNEAQ (reference sequence). The gene calls are TRBV7-9 and TRBJ2-7; 8 nucleotides align to TRBD1. Sequenced sample: blood. This TCR was recovered from a woman between 25 and 40 years old with Graves' ophthalmopathy. The CDR3 nucleotides are TGTGCCAGCAGCAATACGACAGGGGCCTACGAGCAGTACTTC. Translation gives CASSNTTGAYEQYF.